These 24 T cell receptor beta chains were sequenced from one sample in a study of cytomegalovirus exposure and HLA in healthy donors. Researchers ran the PCR with 60 Vbeta and 13 Jbeta primers. Profiling relied on immunoSEQ multiplex PCR, and the TCRdb table lists in-frame clones only, not all of them. The sample totals about 34,000 clones. Sequences were obtained from PBMCs. The receptors were sampled from a woman aged 40 to 55 in good health and CMV-seropositive.

The chain employs TRBV14 and TRBJ1-6; D gene uncertain. Germline V gene data show CDR1 as SGHDN and CDR2 as FVKESK. This CDR3 is 17 amino acids long. The ends were cut back, 0 bases at V and 0 bases at J, with 9 bases in the middle. CDR3 in DNA: TGTGCCAGCAGCCAAGACAGGCGAAGCTCCTATAATTCACCCCTCCACTTT. It is translated as CASSQDRRSSYNSPLHF.

The chain has TRBV5-1 and TRBJ2-5, with 16 bases identical to TRBD2. The CDR3 spans 16 residues. Germline assignment: CDR1 SGHRS and CDR2 YFSETQ. Unmatched junction bases numbered 5, after V lost 4 bases and J lost 5 bases. CDR3 in amino acids: CASSLGLAGGSETQYF. CDR3 DNA: TGCGCCAGCAGCCTGGGACTAGCGGGGGGGTCGGAGACCCAGTACTTC.

The chain employs TRBV7-6 and TRBJ2-7; TRBD2 is a possible D gene (6 bases). Germline loops: CDR1 SGHVS, CDR2 FNYEAQ. This CDR3 comprises 14 residues. Trimming pared 4 bases from V and 3 bases from J, leaving 13 bases between. The CDR3 nucleotides are TGTGCCAGCAGCTATTCCGGGAGCAACTACGAGCAGTACTTC. The encoded protein is CASSYSGSNYEQYF.

The chain is built from TRBV18 and TRBJ2-1; TRBD2 aligns across 12 bases. Germline trimming cut 6 bases from V and 4 bases from J; bases unmatched to any gene: 16. Per the germline V gene, CDR1 is KGHSH and CDR2 is LQKENI. The CDR3 sequence is 19 residues long. DNA for the CDR3: TGTGCCAGCTCTCTAAACGGACTAGCGGGAATATCTTCGTACAATGAGCAGTTCTTC. Translated: CASSLNGLAGISSYNEQFF.

As to this clone: An end of the junction does not agree with germline; a read error may underlie this. The same CDR3 is also encoded by other DNA sequences in this sample. This sequence joins TRBV6-1 and TRBJ1-4; 9 bases agree with TRBD1. This CDR3 spans 15 amino acids. The germline V gene has CDR1 MNHNS and CDR2 SASEGT. CDR3 sequence (DNA): TGCGCCAGCAGGACAGGGGTGGCATTAGGTGAAAAACTGTTTTTT. Its translation: CASRTGVALGEKLFF.

This chain links TRBV18 with TRBJ2-5; 7 bases agree with TRBD1. The DNA end favors TRBJ2-7, so the J call may be wrong. Per the germline V gene, CDR1 is KGHSH and CDR2 is LQKENI. This CDR3 comprises 15 residues. The CDR3 spells CASSPEAGGAYEQYF. The DNA for the CDR3 is TGTGCCAGCTCACCGGAGGCAGGGGGAGCCTACGAGCAGTACTTC.

The chain couples TRBV7-9 to TRBJ1-1, with TRBD1 as a possible D gene (6 bases). The V end was cut by 5 bases, the J end by 4 bases, with 14 bases between. The germline CDR1 and CDR2 sequences are SEHNR and FQNEAQ (reference sequence). This CDR3 comprises 14 residues. In DNA form, the CDR3 reads TGTGCCAGCAGCGCACAGGGCTGGGGCACTGAAGCTTTCTTT. Protein product: CASSAQGWGTEAFF.

V usage is TRBV5-8 and J usage is TRBJ1-2, with a possible D match to TRBD1 (5 bases). V was trimmed by 0 bases and J by 5 bases, leaving 14 bases between them. The CDR3 is made up of 15 amino acids. CDR1 is SGHTS and CDR2 is YDEGEE in the germline V gene. The CDR3 spells CASSLALQDAYGYTF. The CDR3 DNA reads TGTGCCAGCAGCTTGGCCTTACAGGACGCTTATGGCTACACCTTC.

The chain joins TRBV7-2 to TRBJ2-7, with D tentatively TRBD1 (5 bases). Germline CDR1 SGHTA, CDR2 FQGNSA. This CDR3 comprises 15 residues. V was pared by 5 bases and J by 5 bases, with 19 bases between. CDR3: CASSMDGHPADEQYF. For the CDR3, the DNA is TGTGCCAGCAGCATGGACGGACACCCTGCTGACGAGCAGTACTTC.

Regarding this clone: Other nucleotide sequences in the sample specify the same CDR3. V and J are TRBV6-5 and TRBJ2-7, with 9 bases fitting TRBD1. V lost 6 bases, J lost 1 base, and 4 bases stayed unmatched. The CDR3 has 14 residues. The germline gives CDR1 MNHEY, CDR2 SVGAGI. The CDR3 bases are TGTGCCAGCAGCAGACAGGGGGGGTCCTACGAGCAGTACTTC. Amino acid sequence: CASSRQGGSYEQYF.

The chain employs TRBV11-2 and TRBJ2-1, with 7 bases identical to TRBD2. The germline V gene has CDR1 SGHAT and CDR2 FQNNGV. Germline trimming cut 4 bases from V and 7 bases from J; bases unmatched to any gene: 7. The CDR3 has 14 residues. The CDR3: CASSSSMGGNEQFF. The CDR3 bases are TGTGCCAGCAGCTCGAGTATGGGGGGGAATGAGCAGTTCTTC.

The V and J genes are TRBV7-9 and TRBJ1-2; 10 positions agree with TRBD1. Per germline, CDR1 SEHNR and CDR2 FQNEAQ (reference sequence). The CDR3 length is 17 residues. The ends lost 3 bases at V and 6 bases at J; junction bases unmatched: 13. CDR3: CASSLGASGTGEDGYTF. CDR3 DNA sequence: TGTGCCAGCAGCTTGGGAGCATCCGGGACAGGGGAGGATGGCTACACCTTC.

The chain employs TRBV28 and TRBJ2-7, with TRBD2 as a possible D gene (5 bases). Per the germline V gene, CDR1 is MDHEN and CDR2 is SYDVKM. The CDR3 totals 14 residues. Trimming left V 10 bases short and J 3 bases short, with 19 bases between. CDR3 nucleotide sequence: TGTGCCACCCTCCGGGGTAGGAGACACTACGAGCAGTACTTC. Amino acid sequence: CATLRGRRHYEQYF.

This rearrangement joins TRBV5-4 to TRBJ2-7, with 7 nucleotides matching TRBD1. The germline gives CDR1 SGHNT, CDR2 YYREEE (reference sequence). With 0 bases clipped from V and 3 bases from J, the junction kept 9 bases outside the gene matches. This CDR3 region has 16 residues. For the CDR3, the DNA is TGTGCCAGCAGCTTGGATCTCGACAGGGTGGTCTACGAGCAGTACTTC. Its protein is CASSLDLDRVVYEQYF.

The CDR3 spells CAISSGERHNEQFF. In DNA, the CDR3 is TGTGCCATCAGTAGCGGGGAACGGCACAATGAGCAGTTCTTC. The chain links TRBV10-3 to TRBJ2-1; 7 bases are shared with TRBD2. V was clipped by 5 bases and J by 5 bases; unmatched bases: 6. Germline assignment: CDR1 ENHRY and CDR2 SYGVKD. This CDR3 spans 14 amino acids.

This rearrangement joins TRBV7-3 to TRBJ2-1, with D possibly being TRBD1 (6 bases). Looked up from germline, CDR1 is SGHTA and CDR2 is FQGTGA. The CDR3 covers 16 residues. The V and J ends lost 5 bases and 0 bases respectively, with 14 bases between them. The CDR3 DNA reads TGTGCCAGCAGCAGTTCGACAGGAAGCTCCTACAATGAGCAGTTCTTC. Residues: CASSSSTGSSYNEQFF.

The chain uses TRBV28 and TRBJ1-6; TRBD1 might be the D (6 bases). The CDR3 spans 16 residues. V lost 7 bases and J 4 bases, leaving 17 bases between the germline ends. The germline V gene encodes CDR1 MDHEN and CDR2 SYDVKM. The CDR3 nucleotides read TGTGCCAGCAATACTAGAGGCAGGGGATATAATTCACCCCTCCACTTT. Translation: CASNTRGRGYNSPLHF.

The chain combines TRBV7-3 with TRBJ2-7, with 11 bases fitting TRBD2. The J segment lost 1 base and the V segment lost 1 base, leaving 9 bases of the junction unmatched. The V gene's germline CDR1 is SGHTA and CDR2 FQGTGA. The CDR3 runs 18 residues. CDR3 region: CASSLRGATSGSSYEQYF. Here the CDR3 DNA reads TGTGCCAGCAGCTTAAGGGGGGCTACTAGCGGGAGTTCCTACGAGCAGTACTTC.

The chain combines TRBV7-2 with TRBJ2-4; possible D gene TRBD1, 7 bases. The CDR3 is 14 residues long. CDR1 is SGHTA, CDR2 FQGNSA, per germline. Trimming took 5 bases from V and 5 from J, leaving 13 bases between them. CDR3 bases: TGTGCCAGCAGCCCTCCAGGGGGGCAAAACATTCAGTACTTC. It is translated as CASSPPGGQNIQYF.

This chain connects TRBV10-2 to TRBJ2-2; 8 bases line up with TRBD1. This CDR3 is built from 16 residues. V shed 4 bases, J shed 1 base, and the junction held 5 bases outside the gene matches. CDR1 is WSHSY and CDR2 is SAAADI in the germline V gene. The DNA of the CDR3 is TGCGCCAGCAGTGTCCTTGACAGGGGGAACACCGGGGAGCTGTTTTTT. It yields the protein CASSVLDRGNTGELFF.

The chain uses TRBV2 and TRBJ2-3, with D possibly being TRBD2 (7 bases). The V gene lost 6 bases and the J gene lost 1 base, with 14 bases spanning the gap. There are 15 residues in the CDR3. CDR1 and CDR2 (germline): SNHLY, FYNNEI. CDR3 protein: CASRRGGPGTDTQYF. The CDR3 DNA reads TGTGCCAGCAGAAGGGGGGGCCCGGGCACAGATACGCAGTATTTT.

The chain combines TRBV5-1 with TRBJ2-1; 12 bases are shared with TRBD2. The V and J ends lost 0 bases and 8 bases, in that order; junction bases with no gene match: 9. Germline V gene data show CDR1 as SGHRS and CDR2 as YFSETQ. The CDR3 is 17 residues long. CDR3 sequence: CASSLVLAGGSVDEQFF. As DNA, the CDR3 is TGCGCCAGCAGCTTGGTCCTAGCGGGGGGGTCAGTTGATGAGCAGTTCTTC. The full variable domain, its missing parts supplied by reference TRBV5-1 and TRBJ2-1, is KAGVTQTPRYLIKTRGQQVTLSCSPISGHRSVSWYQQTPGQGLQFLFEYFSETQRNKGNFPGRFSGRQFSNSRSEMNVSTLELGDSALYLCASSLVLAGGSVDEQFFGPGTRLTVL.

V usage is TRBV5-1 and J usage is TRBJ1-2; 7 bases map to TRBD1. Germline lookup yields CDR1 SGHRS and CDR2 YFSETQ. The V and J ends lost 4 bases and 4 bases, in that order; junction bases with no gene match: 13. The CDR3 loop spans 16 amino acids. The CDR3 protein is CASSQTGLRSGYGYTF. The CDR3 DNA reads TGCGCCAGCAGCCAGACAGGGTTAAGGTCTGGCTATGGCTACACCTTC. Filled out from reference TRBV5-1 and TRBJ1-2, the complete variable domain reads KAGVTQTPRYLIKTRGQQVTLSCSPISGHRSVSWYQQTPGQGLQFLFEYFSETQRNKGNFPGRFSGRQFSNSRSEMNVSTLELGDSALYLCASSQTGLRSGYGYTFGSGTRLTVV.

V and J are TRBV2 and TRBJ2-2; D unresolved. The germline gives CDR1 SNHLY, CDR2 FYNNEI. The CDR3 is made up of 13 amino acids. Trimming cost V 4 bases and J 7 bases, with 10 bases left between them. The CDR3 reads CASSVVTVGELFF. The DNA for the CDR3 is TGTGCCAGCAGTGTAGTAACAGTCGGGGAGCTGTTTTTT.